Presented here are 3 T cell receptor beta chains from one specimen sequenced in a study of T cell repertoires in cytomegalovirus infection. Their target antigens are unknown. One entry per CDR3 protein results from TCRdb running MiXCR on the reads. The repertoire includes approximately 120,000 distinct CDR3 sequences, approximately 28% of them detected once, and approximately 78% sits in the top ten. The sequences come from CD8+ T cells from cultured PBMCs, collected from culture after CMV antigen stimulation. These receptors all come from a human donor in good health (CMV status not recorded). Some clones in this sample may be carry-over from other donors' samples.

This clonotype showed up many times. For the CDR3, the DNA is TGTGCCAGCAGTTTAGGGCAACCCTACAATGAGCAGTTCTTC. Translation: CASSLGQPYNEQFF. The chain couples TRBV12-3 or TRBV12-4 to TRBJ2-1; D ambiguous. The germline V and J ends were trimmed by 1 base and 2 bases, with 6 bases remaining between them. CDR3 length: 14 residues.

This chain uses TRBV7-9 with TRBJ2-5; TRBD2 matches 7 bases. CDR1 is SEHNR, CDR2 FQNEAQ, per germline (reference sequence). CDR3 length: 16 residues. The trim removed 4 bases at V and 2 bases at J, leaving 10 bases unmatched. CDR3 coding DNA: TGTGCCAGCAGCTCCAGGACTAGAGGACCTCAAGAGACCCAGTACTTC. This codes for CASSSRTRGPQETQYF.

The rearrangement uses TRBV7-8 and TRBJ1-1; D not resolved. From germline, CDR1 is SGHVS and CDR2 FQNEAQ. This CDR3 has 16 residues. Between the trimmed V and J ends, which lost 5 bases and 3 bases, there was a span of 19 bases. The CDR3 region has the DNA TGTGCCAGCAGCCTTTGGGGAGGTACGTTGGACACTGAAGCTTTCTTT. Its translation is CASSLWGGTLDTEAFF.